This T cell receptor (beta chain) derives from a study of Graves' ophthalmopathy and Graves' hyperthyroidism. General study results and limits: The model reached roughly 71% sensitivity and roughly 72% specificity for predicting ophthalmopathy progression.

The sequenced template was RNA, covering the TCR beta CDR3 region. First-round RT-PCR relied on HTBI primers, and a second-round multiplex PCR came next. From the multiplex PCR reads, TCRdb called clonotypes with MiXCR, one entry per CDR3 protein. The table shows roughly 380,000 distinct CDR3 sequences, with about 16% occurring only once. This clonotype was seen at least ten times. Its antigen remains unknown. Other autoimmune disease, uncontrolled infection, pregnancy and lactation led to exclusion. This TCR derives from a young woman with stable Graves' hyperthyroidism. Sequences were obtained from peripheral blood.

CDR3 loop: CASSFSQGWEPQHF. The CDR3 DNA sequence: TGTGCCAGCAGTTTTTCACAGGGGTGGGAGCCCCAGCATTTT. This chain uses TRBV12-3 or TRBV12-4 with TRBJ1-5, with TRBD1 matching over 7 bases. The CDR3 is made up of 14 amino acids. V was pared by 3 bases and J by 8 bases, with 7 bases of the junction left unmatched.